This entry lists 28 T cell receptor beta chains sequenced from one sample in a study of T-cell memory formation after mild COVID-19. TCRdb used MiXCR to reprocess the 5' RACE reads, holding one entry per CDR3 protein. The sample includes more than 250,000 distinct CDR3 sequences, 15% to 20% of them seen just once. The sequencing input was PBMCs or a T cell subset sorted from them (not recorded which). Every receptor here comes from a man aged 18-30 years who had mild COVID-19 (a few samples of this study predate the infection). Cell type and time point are not known.

The chain links TRBV18 to TRBJ2-4, with 7 bases lining up with TRBD1. The CDR3 has 14 residues. Germline-derived CDR1 and CDR2 are KGHSH and LQKENI. V dropped 5 bases and J dropped 8; count of bases not matched to a gene: 9. The CDR3 DNA reads as TGTGCCAGCTCATCAACTGGACAGGCCTACATTCAGTACTTC. Translation gives CASSSTGQAYIQYF.

This clonotype was observed a handful of times. The DNA for the CDR3 is TGTGCCAGCAGTTACGGAACAAATTCACCCCTCCACTTT. It translates to CASSYGTNSPLHF. The chain couples TRBV6-5 to TRBJ1-6; D remains ambiguous. Germline-derived CDR1 and CDR2 are MNHEY and SVGAGI. V lost 2 bases and J lost 7, with 6 bases in between. There are 13 residues in the CDR3.

This clonotype was observed a handful of times. The chain joins TRBV6-5 to TRBJ2-5; the D gene is possibly TRBD2 (6 bases). Germline V gene data show CDR1 as MNHEY and CDR2 as SVGAGI. The CDR3 spans 15 residues. Trimming pared 0 bases from V and 0 bases from J, leaving 8 bases between. This CDR3 is CASSYSGGNQETQYF. CDR3 nucleotide sequence: TGTGCCAGCAGTTACTCAGGCGGGAACCAAGAGACCCAGTACTTC.

V is TRBV28 and J is TRBJ2-2; 8 bases map to TRBD2. Germline V gene sequence: CDR1 MDHEN, CDR2 SYDVKM. The CDR3 is 15 amino acids. Unmatched junction bases numbered 7, after V lost 4 bases and J lost 6 bases. The CDR3: CASSSAASGPGELFF. The CDR3 bases are TGTGCCAGCAGTTCGGCGGCTAGCGGGCCCGGGGAGCTGTTTTTT.

The rearrangement joins TRBV4-3 to TRBJ2-5; D gene ambiguous. Per germline, CDR1 LGHNA and CDR2 YSLEER. The CDR3 is 18 residues long. V lost 3 bases and J 5 bases, leaving 25 bases between the germline ends. The CDR3 bases are TGCGCCAGCAGCCATCTCCAAACCGGGCCCTCAAGGCTGGAGACCCAGTACTTC. It translates to CASSHLQTGPSRLETQYF.

The rearrangement links TRBV12-3 or TRBV12-4 to TRBJ2-1; D uncertain. V was cut by 3 bases and J by 6 bases, with 3 bases left in between. This CDR3 has 11 amino acids. CDR3 residues: CASSFFNEQFF. The DNA for the CDR3 is TGTGCCAGCAGTTTCTTCAATGAGCAGTTCTTC.

The chain has TRBV7-9 and TRBJ1-4; D gene unclear. The CDR3 has 13 amino acids. Trimming pared 6 bases from V and 6 bases from J, leaving 11 bases between. Germline values: CDR1 SEHNR, CDR2 FQNEAQ (reference sequence). The CDR3 DNA follows: TGTGCCAGCAGAAGGGCGCGGGATGAAAAACTGTTTTTT. This gives the protein CASRRARDEKLFF.

This clonotype occurred a few times. The chain is built from TRBV7-2 and TRBJ1-6; the match to TRBD1 covers 8 bases. The V gene end was trimmed by 0 bases and the J gene end by 13 bases; junction bases not matched to a gene: 8. Germline loops: CDR1 SGHTA, CDR2 FQGNSA. The CDR3 has 15 amino acids. The CDR3 spells CASSLAGTGAVPLHF. The CDR3 nucleotides are TGTGCCAGCAGCTTAGCTGGGACAGGAGCCGTCCCCCTCCACTTT.

The chain combines TRBV6-5 with TRBJ1-1; 7 bases line up with TRBD1. V gave up 4 bases and J gave up 5 bases; unmatched junction bases: 7. Looked up from germline, CDR1 is MNHEY and CDR2 is SVGAGI. The length of the CDR3 is 14 residues. In DNA form, the CDR3 reads TGTGCCAGCAGTTCAGGGGGATCGTGGACTGAAGCTTTCTTT. This sequence encodes CASSSGGSWTEAFF.

The sample holds a few counts of this clonotype. The chain combines TRBV7-2 with TRBJ2-7, with D uncertain. CDR3 size: 13 residues. CDR1 SGHTA and CDR2 FQGNSA come from the germline V gene. V shed 4 bases and J shed 3 bases, with 10 bases lying between them. The CDR3 protein is CASSSNSLYEQYF. CDR3 coding DNA: TGTGCCAGCAGCTCCAACTCGCTCTACGAGCAGTACTTC.

The chain uses TRBV20-1 and TRBJ2-7; D tentatively fits TRBD1 or TRBD2 (5 bases each). Germline V CDR1 and CDR2: DFQATT, SNEGSKA (reference sequence). The V end lost 3 bases, the J end lost 1 base, and 13 bases lay between the germline ends. The CDR3 spans 14 residues. The CDR3 region is CSARGRDGSYEQYV. CDR3 in DNA: TGCAGTGCTAGGGGCCGGGACGGATCCTACGAGCAGTACGTC.

In this sample, this clonotype turned up a few times. The rearrangement uses TRBV12-3 or TRBV12-4 and TRBJ2-2; the D gene is possibly TRBD2 (5 bases). Between the trimmed V and J ends, which lost 7 bases and 7 bases, there was a span of 10 bases. The CDR3 is 12 residues long. The CDR3 sequence is CASTRGDGELFF. The CDR3 nucleotides are TGTGCCAGCACCCGGGGAGACGGGGAGCTGTTTTTT.

This clonotype was observed many times. The rearrangement uses TRBV3-1 and TRBJ2-7; D perhaps matches TRBD2 (6 bases). There are 14 residues in the CDR3. V was cut by 3 bases and J by 6 bases, with 15 bases left in between. Per germline, CDR1 LGHDT and CDR2 YNNKEL (reference sequence). CDR3 in DNA: TGTGCCAGCAGCCACGGGGCGGGGTTCCGCGAGCAGTACTTC. Protein product: CASSHGAGFREQYF.

This clonotype was found a few times. The V call is TRBV20-1, the J call TRBJ2-4; D ambiguous. The germline V and J ends were trimmed by 0 bases and 0 bases, with 9 bases remaining between them. The CDR3 has 15 amino acids. Germline lookup yields CDR1 DFQATT and CDR2 SNEGSKA (reference sequence). The CDR3 reads CSARDDGIAKNIQYF. CDR3 in DNA: TGCAGTGCTAGAGATGACGGAATAGCCAAAAACATTCAGTACTTC.

V is TRBV5-1 and J is TRBJ2-7, with D unclear. The CDR3 runs 11 residues. Germline CDR1 is SGHRS and CDR2 is YFSETQ. V dropped 2 bases and J dropped 6 bases, with 6 bases sitting between them. The CDR3 coding sequence is TGCGCCAGCAGCTTCAGCTGCGAGCAGTACGTC. Translation gives CASSFSCEQYV.

V is TRBV6-5 and J is TRBJ1-1; D is undetermined. V lost 6 bases to trimming and J lost 7 bases, with 12 bases between them. Germline loops: CDR1 MNHEY, CDR2 SVGAGI. The CDR3 sequence is 12 residues long. DNA of the CDR3: TGTGCCAGCAGCCGCTATACGGGTGAAGCTTTCTTT. Protein product: CASSRYTGEAFF.

This clonotype came up a few times. This rearrangement joins TRBV6-2 or TRBV6-3 to TRBJ2-4; 7 nucleotides agree with TRBD1. Germline CDR1 reads MNHEY; CDR2 reads SVGEGT. The CDR3 spans 16 residues. After removal of 5 bases from V and 3 bases from J, the junction contained 10 bases not matched to a gene. The CDR3 reads CASSPVDRVVKNIQYF. The CDR3 coding sequence is TGTGCCAGCAGTCCCGTAGACAGGGTGGTCAAAAACATTCAGTACTTC.

The chain carries TRBV20-1 and TRBJ2-4; D is undetermined. With 6 bases removed from V and 2 bases from J, the gap between germline ends came to 17 bases. This CDR3 contains 15 residues. Germline loops: CDR1 DFQATT, CDR2 SNEGSKA (reference sequence). The CDR3 DNA sequence: TGCAGTGCCTTACCGACCGGTTTGTCCAAAAACATTCAGTACTTC. Translating gives CSALPTGLSKNIQYF.

This clonotype turned up a few times. The chain links TRBV28 to TRBJ2-4; D gene unclear. CDR3 length: 13 residues. V was shortened by 2 bases and J by 0 bases, with 2 bases between the two germline ends. Germline CDR1 reads MDHEN; CDR2 reads SYDVKM. The CDR3 protein is CASSLIAKNIQYF. The CDR3 region has the DNA TGTGCCAGCAGTTTAATAGCCAAAAACATTCAGTACTTC.

This clonotype showed up many times. This chain links TRBV6-5 with TRBJ1-2; D gene ambiguous. Germline V gene data show CDR1 as MNHEY and CDR2 as SVGAGI. V lost 2 bases to trimming and J lost 6 bases, with 13 bases between them. The CDR3 is 14 amino acids. The CDR3 loop reads CASSYGGMGDGYTF. The CDR3 region has the DNA TGTGCCAGCAGTTACGGTGGGATGGGCGATGGCTACACCTTC.

This chain joins TRBV3-1 and TRBJ2-5; 12 nucleotides match TRBD1. Trimming cost V 4 bases and J 5 bases; bases outside gene matches: 14. Germline assignment: CDR1 LGHDT and CDR2 YNNKEL (reference sequence). There are 18 residues in the CDR3. The CDR3 DNA sequence: TGTGCCAGCAGCCCTCTTCCGGGGACAGGGGGCCGGTGGGAGACCCAGTACTTC. Translated, it gives CASSPLPGTGGRWETQYF.

The genes are TRBV7-8 and TRBJ2-5, with 11 bases matching TRBD2. CDR3 size: 14 residues. Trimming took 8 bases from V and 5 from J; bases not matched to a gene: 7. Germline V CDR1 and CDR2: SGHVS, FQNEAQ. In DNA form, the CDR3 reads TGTGCCAGCGTAGCGGGGGGGCCGCGGGAGACCCAGTACTTC. It codes for CASVAGGPRETQYF.

CDR3 sequence (DNA): TGTGCCAGCAGTTTCGGGGGTCCGTGGGAGCAGTACTTC. This gives the protein CASSFGGPWEQYF. The J gene is TRBJ2-7, the V gene TRBV12-3 or TRBV12-4; maybe TRBD2 (6 bases). The CDR3 length is 13 residues. V gave up 3 bases and J gave up 7 bases, with 13 bases separating them.

The chain links TRBV10-3 to TRBJ2-1, with TRBD1 matching 7 bases. The CDR3 contains 13 residues. The V segment lost 10 bases and the J segment 4 bases; nucleotides outside the gene matches: 7. Germline CDR1 reads ENHRY; CDR2 reads SYGVKD. The CDR3 DNA sequence: TGTGCCAGCTCCGGGACAGATTACAATGAGCAGTTCTTC. It specifies CASSGTDYNEQFF.

The rearrangement links TRBV20-1 to TRBJ2-1, with 12 bases lining up with TRBD1. V trimming: 8 bases; J trimming: 7 bases; junction bases outside the gene matches: 6. The CDR3 loop spans 13 amino acids. Germline V gene sequence: CDR1 DFQATT, CDR2 SNEGSKA (reference sequence). For the CDR3, the DNA is TGCAGTAACCGGGACAGGGGGCGAAATGAGCAGTTCTTC. This codes for CSNRDRGRNEQFF.

The chain is built from TRBV7-9 and TRBJ2-4; 8 nucleotides align to TRBD1. CDR3 size: 15 residues. Germline trimming cut 5 bases from V and 6 bases from J; bases unmatched to any gene: 9. In germline, CDR1 is SEHNR, CDR2 FQNEAQ (reference sequence). CDR3 region: CASSASGGAGNIQYF. CDR3 sequence (DNA): TGTGCCAGCAGCGCCTCAGGGGGCGCAGGAAACATTCAGTACTTC.

The chain uses TRBV20-1 and TRBJ1-5, with D maybe TRBD1 (6 bases). Germline CDR1 DFQATT, CDR2 SNEGSKA (reference sequence). The CDR3 has 14 amino acids. V was cut by 6 bases and J by 4 bases, with 16 bases left in between. CDR3 coding DNA: TGCAGTGCCTTCGAGGACAGTTCAAATCAGCCCCAGCATTTT. Translated, it gives CSAFEDSSNQPQHF.

The chain employs TRBV5-1 and TRBJ1-2, with 8 bases fitting TRBD1. J was trimmed by 4 bases and V by 6 bases; bases with no gene match: 5. CDR1 SGHRS and CDR2 YFSETQ come from the germline V gene. CDR3 length: 13 amino acids. The CDR3 is CASTAGGSYGYTF. The CDR3 DNA reads as TGCGCCAGCACCGCAGGGGGCAGCTATGGCTACACCTTC.